These T cell receptor beta chains were read from a single sample in a study of T cell responses to AZD1222 COVID-19 vaccine. Produced via immunoSEQ multiplex PCR; TCRdb's table is partial and in-frame only. Here the sample spans about 120,000 clones, 90% being singletons. Sequenced here: peripheral blood, sampled on day 0 of AZD1222 vaccination. These receptors all stem from an adult in good health. The CDR3 runs from the conserved cysteine through the conserved F or W. The order of the fields is clone size, CDR3 length, J gene, D gene, V gene, CDR3 DNA, CDR3 protein. The D gene is left open where the match is weak. Only part of the rows carry a size: once, few, many, or a class if the clone is expanded.

-	14	TRBJ1-6	-	TRBV14	TGTGCCAGCAGCCAAGGACAGTATAATTCACCCCTCCACTTT	CASSQGQYNSPLHF
-	11	TRBJ2-2	-	TRBV12-3/TRBV12-4	TGTGCCAGCGGAAACACCGGGGAGCTGTTTTTT	CASGNTGELFF
-	17	TRBJ2-3	TRBD2	TRBV7-9	TGTGCCAGCAGCTGGGCTAGCGGGGGGATTAGCACAGATACGCAGTATTTT	CASSWASGGISTDTQYF
-	13	TRBJ1-1	-	TRBV11-3	TGTGCCAGCAGCTTCCAGGGTGGGGCTGAAGCTTTCTTT	CASSFQGGAEAFF
-	12	TRBJ1-2	-	TRBV6-1	TGTGCCAGTACCGCAGGGACCAGAGGCTACACCTTC	CASTAGTRGYTF
-	16	TRBJ2-2	TRBD2	TRBV11-2	TGTGCCAGCAGCCTGGCGGGAGGACTTGTAGCCGGGGAGCTGTTTTTT	CASSLAGGLVAGELFF
-	13	TRBJ1-2	-	TRBV5-4	TGTGCCAGCAGCTCAGGATCGTCCTATGGCTACACCTTC	CASSSGSSYGYTF
-	14	TRBJ1-5	-	TRBV28	TGTGCCAGCAGTGGCATCAGGGGAAATCAGCCCCAGCATTTT	CASSGIRGNQPQHF
-	16	TRBJ2-1	TRBD2	TRBV7-9	TGTGCCAGCAGCTTAGCCGGGACTAGCGCCTACAATGAGCAGTTCTTC	CASSLAGTSAYNEQFF
-	14	TRBJ1-2	-	TRBV19	TGTGCCAGTAGTATAGAGGGGGCACCATATGGCTACACCTTC	CASSIEGAPYGYTF
-	14	TRBJ1-2	TRBD1	TRBV5-4	TGTGCCAGCAGCTTGGAGGGGGCGAACTATGGCTACACCTTC	CASSLEGANYGYTF
-	14	TRBJ1-5	-	TRBV6-2/TRBV6-3	TGTGCCAGCAGTTATAATAGCGAGAACCAGCCCCAGCATTTT	CASSYNSENQPQHF
-	14	TRBJ2-7	-	TRBV10-3	TGTGCCATCAGTGAAAGCCAGCGTCACTACGAGCAGTACTTC	CAISESQRHYEQYF
-	13	TRBJ1-5	-	TRBV7-9	TGTGCCAGCAGCACCCAGGGAACTCAGCCCCAGCATTTT	CASSTQGTQPQHF
-	13	TRBJ1-1	-	TRBV12-3/TRBV12-4	TGTGCCAGCAGTGATAGCATGAACACTGAAGCTTTCTTT	CASSDSMNTEAFF
-	15	TRBJ1-2	-	TRBV6-5	TGTGCCAGCAGTTTAACAAGGGGGGGGATTCATGGCTACACCTTC	CASSLTRGGIHGYTF
once	15	TRBJ1-2	TRBD1	TRBV6-2/TRBV6-3	TGTGCCAGCAGTTACGACCCCAGGGGGAGCGGTGGCTACACCTTC	CASSYDPRGSGGYTF
-	14	TRBJ2-2	-	TRBV7-7	TGTGCTAGCAGCTTAGATCCCCGGACCGGGGAGCTGTTTTTT	CASSLDPRTGELFF
few	14	TRBJ1-1	-	TRBV10-2	TGCGCCAGCAAACAGGGATTCGGGAACACTGAAGCTTTCTTT	CASKQGFGNTEAFF
-	18	TRBJ1-2	-	TRBV6-1	TGTGCCAGCAGTGGAACAGGGTTGGTGAACCTATTGACCTATGGCTACACCTTC	CASSGTGLVNLLTYGYTF
-	14	TRBJ2-7	TRBD1	TRBV7-2	TGTGCCAGCAGGAGACAGGGGATTGGCTACGAGCAGTACTTC	CASRRQGIGYEQYF
-	14	TRBJ1-5	-	TRBV6-6	TGTGCCAGCAGTTACACGGTTATCAATCAGCCCCAGCATTTT	CASSYTVINQPQHF
-	15	TRBJ2-7	-	TRBV28	TGTGCCAGCAGTTTAGCGGCCTACCCTTCCTACGAGCAGTACTTC	CASSLAAYPSYEQYF
-	15	TRBJ1-3	-	TRBV3-1/TRBV3-2	TGTGCCAGCAGCCAAGTGGGCAGGTTTGGAAACACCATATATTTT	CASSQVGRFGNTIYF
-	16	TRBJ2-5	TRBD1	TRBV28	TGTGCCAGCAGCTCAACCGGGACAGGGAACCAAGAGACCCAGTACTTC	CASSSTGTGNQETQYF
-	17	TRBJ2-3	TRBD2	TRBV7-2	TGTGCCAGCAGCTTCCTACCTAGCGGGGGGCGGGCAGATACGCAGTATTTT	CASSFLPSGGRADTQYF
few	13	TRBJ2-7	TRBD1	TRBV29-1	TGCAGCGTTGGCCGGGACAGGGGGTACGAGCAGTACTTC	CSVGRDRGYEQYF
-	13	TRBJ2-5	-	TRBV5-1	TGCGCCAGCAGCTTGTCAGGGGGGAGGACCCAGTACTTC	CASSLSGGRTQYF
-	15	TRBJ1-5	-	TRBV3-1/TRBV3-2	TGTGCCAGCAGCCAAGGGGCGGGAAACAATCAGCCCCAGCATTTT	CASSQGAGNNQPQHF
-	17	TRBJ1-4	TRBD1	TRBV11-2	TGTGCCAGCAGCTCAGGGGGGGCAGGACTTTTTGGCGAAAAACTGTTTTTT	CASSSGGAGLFGEKLFF
-	17	TRBJ2-2	TRBD2	TRBV5-5	TGTGCCAGCAGCCTACGGACTAGCGGGGGGGCCGCCGGGGAGCTGTTTTTT	CASSLRTSGGAAGELFF
-	18	TRBJ1-4	-	TRBV12-2	TGTGCAAGTCGCTTAGTACAGGACAGGGGGCTTTCTAATGAAAAACTGTTTTTT	CASRLVQDRGLSNEKLFF
-	17	TRBJ2-1	TRBD1	TRBV4-3	TGCGCCAGCAGCCAAGATATAGGGACAGGGTCCTACAATGAGCAGTTCTTC	CASSQDIGTGSYNEQFF
-	12	TRBJ2-7	TRBD1	TRBV29-1	TGCAGCGTCGGACAGGGGATTCGAGAGCAGTACTTC	CSVGQGIREQYF
-	14	TRBJ1-2	-	TRBV2	TGTGCCAGCAGTGAAGGAGAGGGGACGAATGGCTACACCTTC	CASSEGEGTNGYTF
-	12	TRBJ1-2	-	TRBV29-1	TGCAGCGTTGAAGACAAGGACTATGGCTACACCTTC	CSVEDKDYGYTF
once	17	TRBJ2-5	TRBD2	TRBV3-1/TRBV3-2	TGTGCCAGCTGCCTGGGACTAGGGGGGGCCCAGGGGGAGACCCAGTACTTC	CASCLGLGGAQGETQYF
-	16	TRBJ2-2	TRBD1	TRBV30	TGTGCCTGGGCCTTTCCGGGACAGGGTGTTACCGGGGAGCTGTTTTTT	CAWAFPGQGVTGELFF
few	14	TRBJ2-7	TRBD1	TRBV18	TGTGCCAGCTCAGCCGGGACAGGAGCCTACGAGCAGTACTTC	CASSAGTGAYEQYF
once	17	TRBJ2-1	TRBD2	TRBV7-2	TGTGCCAGCAGCCTAGAACTAGCGGGGGGCTTGTACAATGAGCAGTTCTTC	CASSLELAGGLYNEQFF
-	14	TRBJ1-1	-	TRBV27	TGTGCCAGCAGTCTCATTACCCTTCGGACATCCCCTTTCTTT	CASSLITLRTSPFF
once	13	TRBJ2-7	-	TRBV19	TGTGCCAGTAGTGCTCACAGGGCCGGCGAGCAGTACTTC	CASSAHRAGEQYF
-	16	TRBJ2-2	-	TRBV2	TGTGCCAGCAGCCCTGGGGGGGGGCGGAACACCGGGGAGCTGTTTTTT	CASSPGGGRNTGELFF
-	12	TRBJ1-1	-	TRBV6-5	TGTGCCAGCAGTTACCGGAACACTGAAGCTTTCTTT	CASSYRNTEAFF
-	15	TRBJ1-5	-	TRBV3-1/TRBV3-2	TGTGCCAGCAGCCAAGGTTATAGGGTTGGCCAGCCCCAGCATTTT	CASSQGYRVGQPQHF
-	15	TRBJ1-2	TRBD1	TRBV6-5	TGTGCCAGCAGTTGGTCGGGACAGGGACTATATGGCTACACCTTC	CASSWSGQGLYGYTF
-	17	TRBJ2-1	TRBD2	TRBV5-1	TGCGCCAGCAGCTTGGCGTTAGGGACTAGCGGACACAATGAGCAGTTCTTC	CASSLALGTSGHNEQFF
-	15	TRBJ2-7	-	TRBV5-5	TGTGCCAGCAGTTCGTACTGGGGAAGCTCCTACGAGCAGTACTTC	CASSSYWGSSYEQYF
-	13	TRBJ2-3	-	TRBV7-2	TGTGCCAGCAGCTTACCCTCGCTTCGTCCGCAGTATTTT	CASSLPSLRPQYF
-	19	TRBJ1-2	TRBD1	TRBV11-2	TGTGCCAGCAGCGCAACCCCTCACAGGGGGCCGACAGCTAACTATGGCTACACCTTC	CASSATPHRGPTANYGYTF
-	15	TRBJ1-3	-	TRBV30	TGTGCCTGGAGTGCGGGAAGCCCCACTGGAAACACCATATATTTT	CAWSAGSPTGNTIYF
-	13	TRBJ1-2	-	TRBV11-2	TGTGCCAGCAGCTTAGGACAGGCTTATGGCTACACCTTC	CASSLGQAYGYTF
-	17	TRBJ2-5	-	TRBV3-1/TRBV3-2	TGTGCCAGCAGCCCTGCGGAATTTATGGGACACCAAGAGACCCAGTACTTC	CASSPAEFMGHQETQYF
-	12	TRBJ1-2	-	TRBV10-3	TGTGCCATCAGTGGAGGCAACTATGGCTACACCTTC	CAISGGNYGYTF
once	12	TRBJ1-2	-	TRBV19	TGTGCCAGTAGTACAGCTCTCTATGGCTACACCTTC	CASSTALYGYTF